The 18 T cell receptor beta chains listed next were all sequenced from one sample in a study of early T cells in non-severe SARS-CoV-2 infection. Using its own MiXCR run on the 5' RACE reads, TCRdb lists one record per CDR3 protein. The sample holds under 140,000 distinct CDR3 sequences; around 12% are singletons and the top ten take approximately 3.5%. The sample was whole blood, taken at baseline. The receptor set was obtained from an adult who was a healthcare worker with PCR-confirmed SARS-CoV-2 infection or an uninfected control (not recorded which).

Ten or more counts support this clonotype. The gene calls are TRBV5-1 and TRBJ2-3, with 7 nucleotides matching TRBD1. The CDR3 is made up of 15 amino acids. V was clipped by 4 bases and J by 2 bases; unmatched bases: 7. Germline CDR1 is SGHRS and CDR2 is YFSETQ. As DNA, the CDR3 is TGCGCCAGCAGCCCCCCGGGACAGTCCACAGATACGCAGTATTTT. This encodes CASSPPGQSTDTQYF.

A few counts support this clonotype. This rearrangement joins TRBV6-1 to TRBJ1-2; D is unclear. The germline CDR1 and CDR2 sequences are MNHNS and SASEGT. Trimming cost V 8 bases and J 2 bases, with 12 bases left between them. CDR3 length: 13 residues. The CDR3 reads CASRTPPNYGYTF. DNA for the CDR3: TGTGCCAGCCGAACGCCCCCCAACTATGGCTACACCTTC.

The CDR3 region has the DNA TGTGCCAGCAGGTTCGGTGGAAGTGGAAACACCATATATTTT. This translates into CASRFGGSGNTIYF. V usage is TRBV6-2 or TRBV6-3 and J usage is TRBJ1-3; unclear D gene. The germline gives CDR1 MNHEY, CDR2 SVGEGT. The CDR3 length is 14 residues. Trimming took 6 bases from V and 3 from J, leaving 12 bases between them.

This clonotype was picked up many times. The rearrangement uses TRBV6-1 and TRBJ2-1; weak D call: TRBD1 (6 bases). Germline V gene data show CDR1 as MNHNS and CDR2 as SASEGT. The V end lost 6 bases, the J end lost 8 bases, and 11 bases lay between the germline ends. This CDR3 is built from 12 residues. CDR3 DNA sequence: TGTGCCAGCAGAGTGGGGGCATATGAGCAGTTCTTC. Translated: CASRVGAYEQFF.

This clonotype has a count of ten or more. The chain carries TRBV20-1 and TRBJ2-3; D is perhaps TRBD1 or TRBD2 (5 bases each). Germline V gene data show CDR1 as DFQATT and CDR2 as SNEGSKA (reference sequence). Trimming removed 1 base at V and 0 bases at J, with 17 bases between. The CDR3 runs 17 residues. CDR3 amino acids: CSARGRDASWSTDTQYF. As DNA, the CDR3 is TGCAGTGCTAGAGGCCGGGACGCCAGCTGGAGCACAGATACGCAGTATTTT.

The J gene is TRBJ2-2, the V gene TRBV19; the D gene is possibly TRBD1 (6 bases). Germline CDR1 and CDR2: LNHDA and SQIVND (reference sequence). V was cut by 7 bases and J by 4 bases, with 10 bases left in between. CDR3 length: 13 amino acids. The DNA for the CDR3 is TGTGCCAGTATCTGGGGGCTCACCGGGGAGCTGTTTTTT. It is translated as CASIWGLTGELFF.

The sample holds many counts of this clonotype. J is TRBJ1-1 and V is TRBV5-1; D uncertain. Trimming cost V 0 bases and J 0 bases, with 6 bases left between them. Germline loops: CDR1 SGHRS, CDR2 YFSETQ. The CDR3 loop spans 14 amino acids. DNA for the CDR3: TGCGCCAGCAGCTTGGTCGGGGTGAACACTGAAGCTTTCTTT. Translating it yields CASSLVGVNTEAFF.

This clonotype was observed a handful of times. The chain has TRBV19 and TRBJ2-2, with D uncertain. The germline V gene encodes CDR1 LNHDA and CDR2 SQIVND (reference sequence). Trimming removed 3 bases at V and 0 bases at J, with 2 bases between. CDR3 length equals 13 residues. The CDR3 loop is CASSIPNTGELFF. The CDR3 nucleotides read TGTGCCAGTAGTATCCCGAACACCGGGGAGCTGTTTTTT.

This clonotype occurred a few times. The chain uses TRBV20-1 and TRBJ2-2; TRBD1 matches 7 bases. CDR3 length equals 16 residues. V lost 3 bases and J lost 2; bases outside the gene matches: 9. CDR1 and CDR2 (germline): DFQATT, SNEGSKA (reference sequence). The CDR3 region is CSASKQGRQNTGELFF. The CDR3 nucleotides are TGCAGTGCTAGTAAACAGGGGCGCCAAAACACCGGGGAGCTGTTTTTT.

There are a few counts of this clonotype. The chain recombines TRBV6-5 with TRBJ1-2; no reliable D call. Per the germline V gene, CDR1 is MNHEY and CDR2 is SVGAGI. Trimming removed 2 bases from V and 8 bases from J, with 12 bases in between. The CDR3 contains 13 residues. The CDR3 nucleotides read TGTGCCAGCAGTTACATGCCGGGAGGGGGCTACACCTTC. Protein sequence: CASSYMPGGGYTF.

This clonotype was detected only a few times. The chain employs TRBV20-1 and TRBJ1-5, with TRBD1 as a possible D gene (6 bases). The CDR3 sequence is 13 residues long. CDR1 DFQATT and CDR2 SNEGSKA come from the germline V gene (reference sequence). Trimming left V 5 bases short and J 1 base short, with 9 bases between. This CDR3 reads CSARRGSNQPQHF. For the CDR3, the DNA is TGCAGTGCTCGAAGGGGGAGCAATCAGCCCCAGCATTTT.

This clonotype appeared a few times. The chain carries TRBV3-2 and TRBJ2-3; TRBD2 is the table's D call and was not checked against the DNA. TRBV3-2 is labeled a pseudogene. The CDR3 loop spans 15 amino acids. CDR3 nucleotide sequence: TGTGCCAGCAGCCAACCAGGCGGGAGTGCAGATACGCAGTATTTT. Protein: CASSQPGGSADTQYF.

The V call is TRBV5-1, the J call TRBJ2-7; D may be TRBD1 (6 bases). CDR3 length equals 13 residues. V lost 4 bases to trimming and J lost 3 bases, with 11 bases between them. CDR1 and CDR2 from the germline V gene are SGHRS and YFSETQ. The CDR3 coding sequence is TGCGCCAGCAGCACAGGACAGTACTACGAGCAGTACTTC. Amino acid sequence: CASSTGQYYEQYF.

This rearrangement joins TRBV30 to TRBJ1-1; no definite D call. Germline loops: CDR1 GTSNPN, CDR2 SVGIG (reference sequence). V was clipped by 0 bases and J by 4 bases, with 3 bases between them. The CDR3 length is 11 residues. CDR3 DNA: TGTGCCTGGAGTGTCAGCACTGAAGCTTTCTTT. As protein: CAWSVSTEAFF.

The rearrangement joins TRBV5-6 to TRBJ2-7; no reliable D call. The length of the CDR3 is 13 residues. V gave up 6 bases and J gave up 4 bases, with 14 bases separating them. Germline CDR1 is SGHDT and CDR2 is YYEEEE. The CDR3 reads CASTIGRGYEQYF. The DNA of the CDR3 is TGTGCCAGCACCATAGGTCGAGGATACGAGCAGTACTTC. The variable domain in full, with the rest retrieved from reference TRBV5-6 and TRBJ2-7, is DAGVTQSPTHLIKTRGQQVTLRCSPKSGHDTVSWYQQALGQGPQFIFQYYEEEERQRGNFPDRFSGHQFPNYSSELNVNALLLGDSALYLCASTIGRGYEQYFGPGTRLTVT.

There are many counts of this clonotype. The genes are TRBV20-1 and TRBJ2-1, with D possibly TRBD1 on 5 matching bases. V was trimmed by 1 base and J by 4 bases, leaving 14 bases between them. The CDR3 loop spans 15 amino acids. Germline V lookup: CDR1 DFQATT, CDR2 SNEGSKA (reference sequence). DNA of the CDR3: TGCAGTGCTAGAGGTCGGACAAAGATTTACAATGAGCAGTTCTTC. This sequence encodes CSARGRTKIYNEQFF.

The chain employs TRBV12-3 or TRBV12-4 and TRBJ2-1, with 7 bases matching TRBD1. The CDR3 sequence is 14 residues long. With 5 bases clipped from V and 6 bases from J, the junction kept 7 bases outside the gene matches. CDR3 sequence: CASSPDRESNEQFF. In nucleotides, the CDR3 is TGTGCCAGCAGTCCTGACAGGGAAAGCAATGAGCAGTTCTTC.

This clonotype has at least ten counts. The chain combines TRBV6-1 with TRBJ1-1, with D uncertain. The CDR3 has 13 amino acids. Between the trimmed V and J ends, which lost 5 bases and 4 bases, there was a span of 11 bases. CDR1 MNHNS and CDR2 SASEGT come from the germline V gene. In DNA form, the CDR3 reads TGTGCCAGCAGTTACGGGCGGGGCACTGAAGCTTTCTTT. This encodes CASSYGRGTEAFF.